The T cell receptor beta chain under discussion was sequenced for a study of Ad26.COV2.S vaccination and SARS-CoV-2 variants. At the level of the study: Once or twice, 56 days apart, Ad26.COV2.S was delivered intramuscularly.

With regard to this clone: Its target is unknown.

The study, taken as a whole, reports: Vaccine and placebo groups showed comparable non-spike TCR breadth.

This CDR3 has 15 amino acids. Germline loops: CDR1 SGHRS, CDR2 YFSETQ. The V segment lost 4 bases and the J segment 2 bases; nucleotides outside the gene matches: 6. Treatment specified: about 20 received Ad26.COV2.S at low or high dose, single or two shots; about 5 received placebo; per-sample allocation not given. Samples came from day 63 after the first vaccine or placebo injection. This adult donor, from Boston, was 18-55 years old. Spike of the Wuhan-strain SARS-CoV-2 was expressed by an Ad26 vector, which formed the vaccine. Only in-frame clones appear in the TCRdb table, and some are missing; sequencing was by immunoSEQ multiplex PCR. The table includes fewer than 600,000 clones, about 89% detected once.

This receptor was identified in a person aged 18-65 years who received the Ad26.COV2.S COVID-19 vaccine or a placebo. J is TRBJ2-7 and V is TRBV5-1, with 10 bases identical to TRBD1. The sequences come from peripheral blood, collected in a trial of Ad26.COV2.S vaccine versus placebo. CDR3 region: CASSTTGQGPYEQYF. The CDR3 region has the DNA TGCGCCAGCAGCACCACGGGACAGGGGCCCTACGAGCAGTACTTC.